The sequence of this T cell receptor (beta chain) was determined in a study of blood T cell repertoires in COVID-19. As for the study in general: The analysed material was cDNA or gDNA that came from T cells, B-cell-depleted T cells, or PBMCs.

This clone was seen just once. Produced via immunoSEQ multiplex PCR; TCRdb's table is partial and in-frame only. The repertoire consists of some 110,000 clones, with roughly 83% occurring once and the leading ten covering approximately 2.5%. The specimen sequenced was peripheral blood. This clonotype was obtained from a man aged 25-45 years with acute or convalescent COVID-19.

In DNA form, the CDR3 reads TGTGCCAGCAGCGAACGGGGACTAGCGGATAGCACAGATACGCAGTATTTT. It is translated as CASSERGLADSTDTQYF. This sequence joins TRBV7-2 and TRBJ2-3, with 11 bases fitting TRBD2. This CDR3 region has 17 residues. Germline lookup yields CDR1 SGHTA and CDR2 FQGNSA. V dropped 5 bases and J dropped 0; count of bases not matched to a gene: 7.